These 25 T cell receptor beta chains were all obtained from the same sample, sequenced in a study of shared clonotypes between healthy human individuals. Sequencing was performed with immunoSEQ multiplex PCR; in TCRdb, only in-frame clones are kept and a portion is missing. The data show 2.5 million or so clones, with roughly 92% seen just once and over 0.12% held by the top ten. Sequencing was carried out using naive CD4+ T cells sorted from blood. Subset described: CD45RA+ positively selected. The receptors derive from a man between 18 and 29 years old in good health.

V and J are TRBV6-6 and TRBJ2-3, with D hard to call. Germline values: CDR1 MNHNY, CDR2 SVGAGI (reference sequence). The CDR3 extends over 11 amino acids. V was trimmed by 6 bases and J by 2 bases, leaving 3 bases between them. DNA for the CDR3: TGTGCCAGCAGGGCCACAGATACGCAGTATTTT. Translation: CASRATDTQYF.

This clone occurred a few times. The V call is TRBV7-9, the J call TRBJ1-1, with no clear D. This CDR3 spans 14 amino acids. The germline V gene has CDR1 SEHNR and CDR2 FQNEAQ (reference sequence). Trimming stripped 1 base from V and 1 base from J, with 7 bases between. The chain's CDR3 is CASSLEQRNTEAFF. The CDR3 DNA reads as TGTGCCAGCAGCTTAGAGCAGAGGAACACTGAAGCTTTCTTT.

This clone has only one observation. This chain links TRBV7-8 with TRBJ1-2; D not resolved. V shed 1 base and J shed 4 bases, with 10 bases lying between them. Germline V CDR1 and CDR2: SGHVS, FQNEAQ. This CDR3 spans 14 amino acids. DNA for the CDR3: TGTGCCAGCAGCTTAGGCGCCGTAAGCTATGGCTACACCTTC. Protein product: CASSLGAVSYGYTF.

The rearrangement links TRBV15 to TRBJ2-5, with TRBD1 matching over 11 bases. With 3 bases clipped from V and 2 bases from J, the junction kept 11 bases outside the gene matches. The length of the CDR3 is 18 residues. Germline loops: CDR1 LNHNV, CDR2 YYDKDF (reference sequence). This CDR3 is CATSRDRGQGINQETQYF. The CDR3 DNA is TGTGCCACCAGCAGGGACAGGGGGCAAGGGATTAATCAAGAGACCCAGTACTTC. The full variable domain, in which reference TRBV15 and TRBJ2-5 provide the parts outside the CDR3, is DAMVIQNPRYQVTQFGKPVTLSCSQTLNHNVMYWYQQKSSQAPKLLFHYYDKDFNNEADTPDNFQSRRPNTSFCFLDIRSPGLGDTAMYLCATSRDRGQGINQETQYFGPGTRLLVL.

In this sample, this clone turned up once. The chain uses TRBV29-1 and TRBJ1-2, with TRBD1 matching over 8 bases. CDR3 length: 12 residues. Germline lookup yields CDR1 SQVTM and CDR2 ANQGSEA. V lost 7 bases, J lost 5 bases, and 6 bases stayed unmatched. The CDR3 DNA sequence: TGCAGCGCCACACAGGGGGGATATGGCTACACCTTC. This gives the protein CSATQGGYGYTF. The whole variable domain, remainder taken from reference TRBV29-1 and TRBJ1-2, is SAVISQKPSRDICQRGTSLTIQCQVDSQVTMMFWYRQQPGQSLTLIATANQGSEATYESGFVIDKFPISRPNLTFSTLTVSNMSPEDSSIYLCSATQGGYGYTFGSGTRLTVV.

The rearrangement joins TRBV30 to TRBJ2-2; no reliable D call. Trimming pared 3 bases from V and 2 bases from J, leaving 7 bases between. CDR1 is GTSNPN, CDR2 SVGIG, per germline (reference sequence). The CDR3 has 13 residues. Here the CDR3 DNA reads TGTGCCTGGAGCGCTCCCAACACCGGGGAGCTGTTTTTT. Encoded protein: CAWSAPNTGELFF. Supplemented by reference TRBV30 and TRBJ2-2, the full variable domain reads SQTIHQWPATLVQPVGSPLSLECTVEGTSNPNLYWYRQAAGRGLQLLFYSVGIGQISSEVPQNLSASRPQDRQFILSSKKLLLSDSGFYLCAWSAPNTGELFFGEGSRLTVL.

This chain links TRBV10-1 with TRBJ2-1; possible D gene TRBD2, 6 bases. V lost 5 bases to trimming and J lost 12 bases, with 17 bases between them. Germline CDR1 reads WNHNN; CDR2 reads SYGVQD (reference sequence). The CDR3 totals 13 residues. The CDR3, as DNA: TGCGCCAGCAGTTCCGTCCCGGGACTCGTGCAGTTCTTC. It yields the protein CASSSVPGLVQFF.

The rearrangement uses TRBV7-6 and TRBJ2-5, with TRBD1 matching over 7 bases. With 2 bases clipped from V and 5 bases from J, the junction kept 17 bases outside the gene matches. The length of the CDR3 is 18 residues. The germline V gene has CDR1 SGHVS and CDR2 FNYEAQ. CDR3 DNA sequence: TGTGCCAGCAGCTTACCCCGGGACAGATCTTTACACGGGGAGACCCAGTACTTC. This codes for CASSLPRDRSLHGETQYF.

This clone showed up just a few times. Other DNA sequences in this specimen translate into the identical CDR3. The CDR3 protein is CASSEAGELFF. CDR3 nucleotide sequence: TGTGCCAGCAGTGAAGCCGGGGAGCTGTTTTTT. This chain joins TRBV2 and TRBJ2-2; D remains unclear. Between the trimmed V and J ends, which lost 0 bases and 7 bases, there was a span of 0 bases. CDR3 length: 11 amino acids. In germline, CDR1 is SNHLY, CDR2 FYNNEI.

This clone was seen once. The rearrangement links TRBV7-2 to TRBJ2-1, with 10 positions matching TRBD1. Germline trimming cut 2 bases from V and 6 bases from J; bases unmatched to any gene: 1. Germline V gene lookup returns CDR1 SGHTA and CDR2 FQGNSA. There are 14 residues in the CDR3. The CDR3 is CASSLRTGGNEQFF. The CDR3 DNA reads TGTGCCAGCAGCTTACGGACAGGGGGCAATGAGCAGTTCTTC.

Of note for this clone: This sample includes further DNA sequences coding for the same CDR3. This sequence joins TRBV30 and TRBJ1-4; 7 nucleotides align to TRBD1. The CDR3 totals 14 residues. With V trimmed by 0 bases and J by 7 bases, 5 bases remained unmatched. Germline V gives CDR1 GTSNPN, CDR2 SVGIG (reference sequence). In DNA form, the CDR3 reads TGTGCCTGGAGTGTACGACAGGGAGGTGAAAAACTGTTTTTT. Translating gives CAWSVRQGGEKLFF.

This clone was detected only once. The V gene is TRBV6-1, the J gene TRBJ1-2, with 8 nucleotides matching TRBD1. Losses at the gene ends were 6 bases for V and 5 bases for J; bases not matched to a gene: 5. Looked up from germline, CDR1 is MNHNS and CDR2 is SASEGT. The CDR3 has 13 amino acids. The CDR3 reads CASRGQGNYGYTF. CDR3 DNA sequence: TGTGCCAGCAGAGGACAGGGAAATTATGGCTACACCTTC.

The chain links TRBV19 to TRBJ1-5; tentatively, D is TRBD1 (5 bases). Germline V gene data show CDR1 as LNHDA and CDR2 as SQIVND (reference sequence). The V gene lost 7 bases and the J gene lost 4 bases, with 26 bases spanning the gap. This CDR3 is 18 amino acids long. Here the CDR3 reads CASIQPGLEVLENQPQHF. CDR3 coding DNA: TGTGCCAGTATCCAACCGGGACTCGAGGTTTTGGAAAATCAGCCCCAGCATTTT.

A note on this clone: The same CDR3 is also encoded by other DNA sequences in this sample. The chain combines TRBV5-1 with TRBJ2-2; TRBD2 matches 9 bases. Germline CDR1 SGHRS, CDR2 YFSETQ. This CDR3 region has 16 residues. Trimming took 0 bases from V and 2 from J; bases not matched to a gene: 2. CDR3 nucleotides: TGCGCCAGCAGCTTGGAGGGACTAGCCAACACCGGGGAGCTGTTTTTT. Translating gives CASSLEGLANTGELFF.

The genes are TRBV18 and TRBJ1-5; 8 nucleotides match TRBD1. V lost 3 bases, J lost 3 bases, and 10 bases stayed unmatched. The CDR3 spans 17 residues. The germline CDR1 and CDR2 sequences are KGHSH and LQKENI. This chain's CDR3 is CASSPLREDRDNQPQHF. The CDR3 DNA reads TGTGCCAGCTCACCTTTACGAGAGGACAGGGACAATCAGCCCCAGCATTTT.

The gene calls are TRBV7-8 and TRBJ2-2, with TRBD2 as a possible D gene (6 bases). This CDR3 spans 16 amino acids. V was shortened by 4 bases and J by 12 bases, with 24 bases between the two germline ends. From germline, CDR1 is SGHVS and CDR2 FQNEAQ. The CDR3 spells CASSSRAGGLVAKLFF. The CDR3 nucleotides read TGTGCCAGCAGCTCCCGGGCCGGGGGATTAGTGGCGAAGCTGTTTTTT.

This rearrangement joins TRBV10-3 to TRBJ1-2; possible D gene TRBD1, 6 bases. Trimming pared 8 bases from V and 4 bases from J, leaving 14 bases between. CDR3 size: 13 residues. From germline, CDR1 is ENHRY and CDR2 SYGVKD. The CDR3 DNA sequence: TGTGCCATCCTTGAGGGGGGGAGCTATGGCTACACCTTC. Translation gives CAILEGGSYGYTF.

This chain uses TRBV12-5 with TRBJ2-3; 7 bases agree with TRBD2. The length of the CDR3 is 16 residues. The J segment lost 1 base and the V segment lost 2 bases, leaving 6 bases of the junction unmatched. Germline V CDR1 and CDR2: LGHNT, FRNRAP. This CDR3 is CASGLPLAVGTDTQYF. DNA of the CDR3: TGTGCTAGTGGTTTGCCCCTAGCGGTTGGCACAGATACGCAGTATTTT.

The table lists this clone with a few counts. This chain uses TRBV30 with TRBJ1-5, with D uncertain. V was cut by 2 bases and J by 3 bases, with 8 bases left in between. CDR1 is GTSNPN and CDR2 is SVGIG in the germline V gene (reference sequence). The CDR3 loop spans 13 amino acids. CDR3 sequence reads: CAWSSYTNQPQHF. CDR3 nucleotide sequence: TGTGCCTGGAGTTCGTACACCAATCAGCCCCAGCATTTT.

The chain couples TRBV11-2 to TRBJ1-2; D remains unclear. CDR3 length equals 14 residues. In germline, CDR1 is SGHAT, CDR2 FQNNGV. V lost 1 base and J lost 6, with 12 bases in between. The chain's CDR3 is CASSLASPINGYTF. The CDR3 DNA is TGTGCCAGCAGCTTAGCATCCCCAATTAATGGCTACACCTTC.

The CDR3 reads CASSLYGGGTEAFF. CDR3 bases: TGTGCCAGCAGCTTATACGGAGGGGGGACTGAAGCTTTCTTT. V and J are TRBV7-9 and TRBJ1-1; D may be TRBD1 (6 bases). This CDR3 has 14 amino acids. From germline, CDR1 is SEHNR and CDR2 FQNEAQ (reference sequence). The V end was cut by 2 bases, the J end by 5 bases, with 12 bases between.

The chain employs TRBV5-1 and TRBJ2-3; D possibly corresponds to TRBD1 (6 bases). This CDR3 has 15 residues. Trimming pared 1 base from V and 2 bases from J, leaving 11 bases between. Per the germline V gene, CDR1 is SGHRS and CDR2 is YFSETQ. CDR3 protein: CASSLPQGFTDTQYF. CDR3 nucleotides: TGCGCCAGCAGCTTGCCGCAGGGGTTCACAGATACGCAGTATTTT.

The chain carries TRBV6-5 and TRBJ1-2; TRBD1 might be the D (6 bases). Per the germline V gene, CDR1 is MNHEY and CDR2 is SVGAGI. Trimming removed 5 bases at V and 8 bases at J, with 15 bases between. The CDR3 is 13 amino acids. The CDR3: CASSEYRVFGYTF. The CDR3 DNA sequence: TGTGCCAGCAGTGAATACAGGGTCTTCGGCTACACCTTC.

The chain joins TRBV10-2 to TRBJ1-6; 7 bases are a match to TRBD1. V lost 2 bases and J lost 4; bases outside the gene matches: 2. Germline CDR1 WSHSY, CDR2 SAAADI. The CDR3 consists of 15 residues. In nucleotides, the CDR3 is TGCGCCAGCAGTGAGGGGGACAGTTATAATTCACCCCTCCACTTT. This gives the protein CASSEGDSYNSPLHF.

This rearrangement joins TRBV5-1 to TRBJ2-3, with TRBD2 identical over 7 bases. This CDR3 is built from 15 residues. The germline gives CDR1 SGHRS, CDR2 YFSETQ. V was clipped by 4 bases and J by 0 bases; unmatched bases: 5. The CDR3: CASSIGRGSTDTQYF. CDR3 coding DNA: TGCGCCAGCAGCATCGGGCGGGGGAGCACAGATACGCAGTATTTT.